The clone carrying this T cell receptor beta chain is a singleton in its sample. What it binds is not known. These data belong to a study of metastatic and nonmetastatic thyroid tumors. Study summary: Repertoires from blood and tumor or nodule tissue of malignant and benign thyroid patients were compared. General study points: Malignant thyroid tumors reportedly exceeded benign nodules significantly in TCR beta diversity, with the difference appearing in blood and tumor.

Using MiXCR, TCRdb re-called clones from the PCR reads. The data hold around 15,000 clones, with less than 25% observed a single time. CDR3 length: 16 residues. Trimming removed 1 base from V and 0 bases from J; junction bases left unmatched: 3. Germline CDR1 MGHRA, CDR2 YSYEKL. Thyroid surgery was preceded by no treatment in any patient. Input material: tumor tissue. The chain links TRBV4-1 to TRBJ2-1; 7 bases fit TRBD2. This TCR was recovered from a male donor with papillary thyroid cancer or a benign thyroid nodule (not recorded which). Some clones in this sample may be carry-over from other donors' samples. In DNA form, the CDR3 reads TGCGCCAGCAGCCAAGTTGCTAGCGGCTCCTACAATGAGCAGTTCTTC. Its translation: CASSQVASGSYNEQFF.